This T cell receptor (beta chain) was profiled in a study of read filtering for tumor transcriptome and immune sequencing (dated by TCRdb to about 2020). Regarding the complete study: The cohort had approximately 16 male and approximately 13 female patients with a mean age of about 66 years, ranging from roughly 45 to 90. By revised international staging, roughly 8 patients were R-ISS I, 15 to 20 were R-ISS II and 6 or 7 were R-ISS III. After DNase treatment, whole-transcriptome libraries were prepared using the TruSeq RNA Access Library Prep Kit. Per sample, about 4.05 to 10.27 million TCR-region mapped reads were obtained with IR-seq, compared with only about 80 to 1273 with RNA-seq. TCR repertoires obtained by targeted immune repertoire sequencing and by bulk whole-transcriptome sequencing performed on the same bone marrow samples were compared. One of the main goals was to work out a read-filtering strategy for immune repertoire data, in particular whether clonotypes backed by only a single read should be removed.

This clonotype was seen ten or more times. The target of this receptor is not known. No clone much larger than this one lies a single base away; base qualities are absent. TCR libraries were constructed from 350 to 400 ng RNA using the Immunoverse kit, and molecular barcoded adaptors covering alpha/delta and beta/gamma chains were employed. TCR library preparation was performed with the same RNA that was used for transcriptome sequencing. Sequencing of the TCR libraries was done on an Illumina HiSeq 4000 with 2 x 150 cycles. Turning to the authors' computational methods: MiXCR aligned TCR reads to human V, D, J and C references and assembled the aligned reads into CDR3 clonotypes, with quality filtering and error correction included. The tcR package in R was used to analyze clonotype counts and gene usage diversity. For inspection of raw mapping reads, RNA-seq reads were mapped by STAR aligner version 2.5.3a onto GRCh37 of the human genome. To test how sequencing depth affects detected clonotypes, IR-seq fastq files were randomly downsampled with Seqtk 1.3. In TCRdb, the public reads were trimmed at Q25 with fastp and aligned with MiXCR, with productive beta chains retained. Each CDR3 protein gets just one entry, which takes the most common genes and DNA from the rows behind it. TCRdb's processing, not the authors' own work, is the source of the V and J calls. The sample table contains about 58,000 distinct CDR3 sequences; only one count was recorded for 12% of them. Of the sample, 16% is held by the ten largest clones.

Results and caveats for the whole study, not just this receptor: Single-read clonotypes made up about 82% of clonotypes but 3% to 3.5% of total reads in IR-seq, and 70% to 75% of clonotypes and 44.6% of reads in RNA-seq. When single-read clonotypes were removed, the proportions of shared clonotypes in IR-seq and RNA-seq correlated more strongly. Clonotypes were captured by IR-seq at much higher depth and more reliably than by RNA-seq, and smaller IR-seq throughput was sufficient for identification of most shared clonotypes. The sorted CD138-negative fraction was a mixed bone marrow immune population, not purified T cells.

Each patient had bone marrow sampled at the time of active disease. Bone marrow mononuclear cells were isolated by Ficoll-Hypaque density gradient centrifugation. Myeloma plasma cells were removed and CD138-negative cells were obtained by negative selection following labeling with CD138 magnetic microbeads on a MACS separator. The purity of the isolated cells was checked by flow cytometry with CD138 antibodies on an Attune NxT. TRIzol reagent was used to extract total RNA, and a NanoDrop spectrophotometer was used to quantify the extracted RNA. For each patient, paired RNA-seq and IR-seq were run on the CD138-negative bone marrow sample from that patient. Trimming accounts for 4 bases at V and 6 bases at J, while the number of junction bases matched to no gene is 4. Including the terminal cysteine and phenylalanine, the CDR3 comprises 15 residues. The CDR3 DNA has 45 bases and is translated from base 1. In the germline V gene, CDR1 corresponds to SGHTA and CDR2 to FQGTGA.

Sequenced: a population of CD138-negative cells sorted from bone marrow. The intended sense of this specimen's cell subset or site label: bone marrow mononuclear cells depleted of CD138+ plasma/myeloma cells by negative magnetic selection. Recombination joined TRBV7-3 with TRBJ2-1; TRBD2 agrees with 12 junctional bases. This TCR was recovered from a donor aged 40 or over with multiple myeloma. At the DNA level, the sequence is TGTGCCAGCAGCTCGCGGGGACTAGCGGGCAATGAGCAGTTCTTC. Its product reads: CASSSRGLAGNEQFF.